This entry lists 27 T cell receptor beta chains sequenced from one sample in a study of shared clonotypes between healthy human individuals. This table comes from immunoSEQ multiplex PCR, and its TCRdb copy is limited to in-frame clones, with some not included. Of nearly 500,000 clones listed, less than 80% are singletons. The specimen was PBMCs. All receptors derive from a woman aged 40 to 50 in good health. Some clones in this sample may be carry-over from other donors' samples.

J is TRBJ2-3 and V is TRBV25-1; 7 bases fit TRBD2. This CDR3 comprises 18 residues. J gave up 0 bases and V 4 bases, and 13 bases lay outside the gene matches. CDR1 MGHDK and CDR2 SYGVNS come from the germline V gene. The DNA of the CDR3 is TGTGCCAGCAGTGCCCGGAACGCGGGAGCCGCTAGCACAGATACGCAGTATTTT. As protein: CASSARNAGAASTDTQYF.

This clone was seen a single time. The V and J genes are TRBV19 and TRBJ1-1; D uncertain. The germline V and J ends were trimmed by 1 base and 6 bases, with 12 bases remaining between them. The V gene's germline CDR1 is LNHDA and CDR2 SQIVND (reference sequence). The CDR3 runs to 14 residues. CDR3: CASSIGGLAAEAFF. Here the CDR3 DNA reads TGTGCCAGTAGTATAGGAGGGTTGGCCGCTGAAGCTTTCTTT.

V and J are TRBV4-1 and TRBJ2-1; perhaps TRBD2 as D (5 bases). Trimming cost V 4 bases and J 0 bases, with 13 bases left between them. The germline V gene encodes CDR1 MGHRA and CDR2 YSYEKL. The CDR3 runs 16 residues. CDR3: CASSLLGIISYNEQFF. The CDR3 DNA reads TGCGCCAGCAGCCTTCTCGGGATTATCTCCTACAATGAGCAGTTCTTC.

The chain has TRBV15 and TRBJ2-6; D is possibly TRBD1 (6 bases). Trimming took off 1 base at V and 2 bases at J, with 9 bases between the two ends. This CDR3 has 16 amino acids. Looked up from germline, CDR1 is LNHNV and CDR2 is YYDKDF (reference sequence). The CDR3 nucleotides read TGTGCCACCAGCAGAGTACAGGGAACTGGGGCCAACGTCCTGACTTTC. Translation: CATSRVQGTGANVLTF.

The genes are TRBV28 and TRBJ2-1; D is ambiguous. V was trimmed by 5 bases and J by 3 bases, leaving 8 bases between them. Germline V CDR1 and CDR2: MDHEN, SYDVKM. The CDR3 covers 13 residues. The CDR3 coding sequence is TGTGCCAGCAGTACCGGGTACTACAATGAGCAGTTCTTC. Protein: CASSTGYYNEQFF. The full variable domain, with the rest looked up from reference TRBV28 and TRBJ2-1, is DVKVTQSSRYLVKRTGEKVFLECVQDMDHENMFWYRQDPGLGLRLIYFSYDVKMKEKGDIPEGYSVSREKKERFSLILESASTNQTSMYLCASSTGYYNEQFFGPGTRLTVL.

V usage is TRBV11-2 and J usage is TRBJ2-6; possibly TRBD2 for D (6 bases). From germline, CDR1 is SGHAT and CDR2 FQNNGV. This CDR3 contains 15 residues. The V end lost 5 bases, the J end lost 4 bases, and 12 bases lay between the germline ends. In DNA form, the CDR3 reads TGTGCCAGCAGCAACCGGGACTTGGGGGCCAACGTCCTGACTTTC. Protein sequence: CASSNRDLGANVLTF.

CDR3 nucleotide sequence: TGTGCCAGCCAGACTAGCGGGAGGAGAGATACGCAGTATTTT. Residues: CASQTSGRRDTQYF. The rearrangement joins TRBV6-5 to TRBJ2-3; 13 nucleotides agree with TRBD2. Germline assignment: CDR1 MNHEY and CDR2 SVGAGI. Germline trimming cut 8 bases from V and 5 bases from J; bases unmatched to any gene: 4. This CDR3 spans 14 amino acids.

The CDR3 sequence is CASSIGLGEQFF. DNA of the CDR3: TGTGCCAGCAGTATCGGTCTGGGTGAGCAGTTCTTC. J is TRBJ2-1 and V is TRBV6-4; D unclear. Germline lookup yields CDR1 MRHNA and CDR2 SNTAGT. V was shortened by 5 bases and J by 9 bases, with 11 bases between the two germline ends. The CDR3 loop spans 12 amino acids.

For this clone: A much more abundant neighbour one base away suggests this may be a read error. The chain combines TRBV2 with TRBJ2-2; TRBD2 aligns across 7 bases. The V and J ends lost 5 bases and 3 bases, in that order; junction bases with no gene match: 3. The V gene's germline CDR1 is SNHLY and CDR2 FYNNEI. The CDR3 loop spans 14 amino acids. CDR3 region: CASSFAGDTGELFF. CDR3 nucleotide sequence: TGTGCCAGCAGTTTCGCGGGGGACACCGGGGAGCTGTTTTTT.

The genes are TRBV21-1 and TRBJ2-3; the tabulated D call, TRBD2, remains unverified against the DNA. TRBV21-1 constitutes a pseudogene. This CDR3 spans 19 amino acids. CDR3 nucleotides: TGTGCCAGCAGCAAATTGTACGGCGGGAGGGTTGGTGGCACAGATACGCAGTATTTT. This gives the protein CASSKLYGGRVGGTDTQYF.

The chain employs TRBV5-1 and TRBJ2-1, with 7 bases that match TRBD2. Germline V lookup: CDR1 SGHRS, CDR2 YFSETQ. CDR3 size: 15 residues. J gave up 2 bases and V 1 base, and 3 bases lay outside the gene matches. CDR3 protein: CASSLREDPYNEQFF. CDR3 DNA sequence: TGCGCCAGCAGCTTGCGGGAGGATCCCTACAATGAGCAGTTCTTC.

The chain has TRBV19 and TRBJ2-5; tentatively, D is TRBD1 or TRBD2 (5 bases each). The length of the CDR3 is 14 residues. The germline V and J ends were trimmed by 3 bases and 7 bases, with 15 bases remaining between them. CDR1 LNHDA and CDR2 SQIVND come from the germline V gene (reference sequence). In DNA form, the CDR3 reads TGTGCCAGTAGTATTCTGGCCAATGGGGGGACCCAGTACTTC. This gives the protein CASSILANGGTQYF.

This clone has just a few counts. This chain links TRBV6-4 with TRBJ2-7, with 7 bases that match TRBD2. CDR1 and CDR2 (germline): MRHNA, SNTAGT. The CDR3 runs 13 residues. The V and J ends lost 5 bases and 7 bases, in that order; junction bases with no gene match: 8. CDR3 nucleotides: TGTGCCAGCAGTCTAGCGGCCTACGGGGAGCAGTACTTC. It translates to CASSLAAYGEQYF.

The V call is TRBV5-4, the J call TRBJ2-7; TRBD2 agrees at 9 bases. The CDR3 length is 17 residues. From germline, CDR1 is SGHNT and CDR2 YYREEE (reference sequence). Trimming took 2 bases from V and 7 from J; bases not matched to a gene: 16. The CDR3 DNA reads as TGTGCCAGCAGCTTAGGGGGAGCGGGAGGTACGGGTGGAGAGCAGTACTTC. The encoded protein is CASSLGGAGGTGGEQYF.

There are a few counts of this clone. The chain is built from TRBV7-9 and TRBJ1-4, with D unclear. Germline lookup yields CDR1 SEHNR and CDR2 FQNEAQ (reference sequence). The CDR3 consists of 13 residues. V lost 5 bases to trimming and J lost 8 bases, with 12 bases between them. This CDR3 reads CASSPESGEKLFF. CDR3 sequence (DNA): TGTGCCAGCAGCCCAGAGTCGGGCGAAAAACTGTTTTTT.

The CDR3 sequence is CASSGWGTSNSYNEQFF. DNA for the CDR3: TGTGCCAGCAGCGGGTGGGGGACCTCAAACTCCTACAATGAGCAGTTCTTC. This chain uses TRBV28 with TRBJ2-1; D may match TRBD1 or TRBD2 (5 bases each). Germline V gene sequence: CDR1 MDHEN, CDR2 SYDVKM. V lost 6 bases to trimming and J lost 0 bases, with 18 bases between them. This CDR3 comprises 17 residues.

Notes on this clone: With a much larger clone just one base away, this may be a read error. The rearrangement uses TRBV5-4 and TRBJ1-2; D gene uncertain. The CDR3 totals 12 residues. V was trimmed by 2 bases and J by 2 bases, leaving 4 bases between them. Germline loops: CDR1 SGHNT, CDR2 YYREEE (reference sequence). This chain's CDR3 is CASSLENYGYTF. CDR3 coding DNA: TGTGCCAGCAGCTTAGAGAACTATGGCTACACCTTC.

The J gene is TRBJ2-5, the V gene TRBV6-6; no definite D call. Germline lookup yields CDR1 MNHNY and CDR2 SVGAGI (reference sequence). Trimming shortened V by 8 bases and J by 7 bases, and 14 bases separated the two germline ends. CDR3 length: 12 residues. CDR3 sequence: CASGDSAWTQYF. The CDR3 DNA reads TGTGCCAGCGGAGATTCTGCCTGGACCCAGTACTTC.

The CDR3 reads CASSRGLQGSSYGYTF. CDR3 bases: TGTGCCAGCTCACGAGGACTACAGGGGTCGAGCTATGGCTACACCTTC. The chain carries TRBV18 and TRBJ1-2; 7 nucleotides line up with TRBD1. CDR3 length equals 16 residues. The ends lost 4 bases at V and 4 bases at J; junction bases unmatched: 12. CDR1 is KGHSH, CDR2 LQKENI, per germline.

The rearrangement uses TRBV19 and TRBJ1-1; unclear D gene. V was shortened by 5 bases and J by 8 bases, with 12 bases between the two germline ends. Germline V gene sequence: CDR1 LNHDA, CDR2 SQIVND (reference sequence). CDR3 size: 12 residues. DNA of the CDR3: TGTGCCAGTAGTTTCCTCCGGGGAGAAGCTTTCTTT. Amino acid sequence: CASSFLRGEAFF.

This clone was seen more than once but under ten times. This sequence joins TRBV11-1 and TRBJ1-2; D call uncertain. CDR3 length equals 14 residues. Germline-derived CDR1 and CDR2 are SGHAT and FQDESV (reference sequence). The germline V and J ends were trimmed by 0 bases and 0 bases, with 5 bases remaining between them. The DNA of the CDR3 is TGTGCCAGCAGCTTAGCAGCCTCTAACTATGGCTACACCTTC. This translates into CASSLAASNYGYTF.

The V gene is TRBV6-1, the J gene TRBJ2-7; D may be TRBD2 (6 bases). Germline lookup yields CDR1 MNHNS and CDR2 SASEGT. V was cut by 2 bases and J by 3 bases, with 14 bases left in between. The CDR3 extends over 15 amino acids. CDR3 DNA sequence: TGTGCCAGCAGTGAAAGGAGGGTGACGCTCTACGAGCAGTACTTC. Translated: CASSERRVTLYEQYF.

CDR3 residues: CASSQDGRFNEKLFF. The CDR3 nucleotides read TGCGCCAGCAGCCAAGATGGGCGGTTTAATGAAAAACTGTTTTTT. This rearrangement joins TRBV4-1 to TRBJ1-4; no clear D. CDR3 size: 15 residues. Germline V CDR1 and CDR2: MGHRA, YSYEKL. With 0 bases removed from V and 4 bases from J, the gap between germline ends came to 9 bases.

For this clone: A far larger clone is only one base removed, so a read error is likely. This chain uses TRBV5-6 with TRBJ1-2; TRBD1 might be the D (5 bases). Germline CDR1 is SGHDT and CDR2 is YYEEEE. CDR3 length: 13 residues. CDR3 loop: CVSSLWDHYGYTF. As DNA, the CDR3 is TGTGTCAGCAGCTTGTGGGACCACTATGGCTACACCTTC.

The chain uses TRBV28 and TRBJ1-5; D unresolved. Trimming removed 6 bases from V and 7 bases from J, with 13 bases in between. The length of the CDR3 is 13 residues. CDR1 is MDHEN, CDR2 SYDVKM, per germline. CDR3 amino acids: CASSLGSRQPQHF. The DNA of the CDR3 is TGTGCCAGCAGCTTAGGTTCACGGCAGCCCCAGCATTTT.

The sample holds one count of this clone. The CDR3 coding sequence is TGTGCCAGCAGCCCCAGCTCGGGCACCGGGGAGCTGTTTTTT. The encoded protein is CASSPSSGTGELFF. This rearrangement joins TRBV11-2 to TRBJ2-2; D is uncertain. The CDR3 runs 14 residues. Germline-derived CDR1 and CDR2 are SGHAT and FQNNGV. Trimming stripped 5 bases from V and 4 bases from J, with 11 bases between.

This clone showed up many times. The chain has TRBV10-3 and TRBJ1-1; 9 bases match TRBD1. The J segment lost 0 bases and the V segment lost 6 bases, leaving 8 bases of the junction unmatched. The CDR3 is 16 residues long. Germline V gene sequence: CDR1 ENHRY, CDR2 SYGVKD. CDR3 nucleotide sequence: TGTGCCATCAGAGGAGGGACAGGGCTTATGAACACTGAAGCTTTCTTT. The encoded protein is CAIRGGTGLMNTEAFF.